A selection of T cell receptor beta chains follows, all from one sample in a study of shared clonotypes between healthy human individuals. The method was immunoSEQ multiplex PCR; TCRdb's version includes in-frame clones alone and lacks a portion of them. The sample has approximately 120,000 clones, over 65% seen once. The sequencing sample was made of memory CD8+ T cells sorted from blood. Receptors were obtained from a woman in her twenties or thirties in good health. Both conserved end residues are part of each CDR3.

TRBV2	CASKNLAGAYEQFF
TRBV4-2	CASSLTPQGLAGYNEQFF
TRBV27	CASRLLGGAGSYGYTF
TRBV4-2	CASSPGQGWNTEAFF
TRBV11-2	CASSLGRDEQFF
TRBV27	CASSPRAANTEAFF
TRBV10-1	CASSEGDIVNEQFF
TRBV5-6	CASSLDGTADYEQYF
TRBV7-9	CASSFYLRTDTQYF
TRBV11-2	CASSLEGGLAGGNTGELFF
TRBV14	CASSRDVGLAGTYEQYF
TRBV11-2	CASSLVHGTPVEQYF
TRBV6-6	CASSYFITALQETQYF
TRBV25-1	CASSGQGKSNEQYF
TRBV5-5	CASSRPPTGLFRVGSYEQYF
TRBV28	CASSPIAGRSADTQYF
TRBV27	CASSLTWETHYEKLFF
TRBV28	CASRPGYSTDTQYF
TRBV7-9	CASSPLGGHSGELFF
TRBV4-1	CASSHRDRVSGNTIYF
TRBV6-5	CASSYGGHNTEAFF
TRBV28	CASTGTDSYEQYF
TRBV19	CASIDLHGELFF
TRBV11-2	CASSLAGGGIIADTQYF
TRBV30	CAWSDLTGRVDGYTF
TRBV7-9	CASTSRDYTYEQYF
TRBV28	CASSWTGVVYGYTF
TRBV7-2	CASSLTPGQGYEQYF
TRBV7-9	CASSLVPSGNIQYF
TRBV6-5	CASSYYRAGYGYTF
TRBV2	CASRGFSGERDNEQFF
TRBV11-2	CASSLGAGANPYTQYF
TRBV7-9	CASSLSSGDGNIQYF
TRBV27	CASSSWTSINEQFF
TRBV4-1	CASSQVFFGNRGNEQFF
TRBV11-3	CASSLNNNEQFF
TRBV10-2	CASSEVGVDEQYF
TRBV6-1	CASSEEAGGYNEQFF
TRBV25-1	CASSEIRTGELTNEKLFF
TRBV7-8	CASSSQRDTEAFF
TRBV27	CASSPGTGVYFF
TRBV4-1	CASSPPLREGYEQYF
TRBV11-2	CASSRFQVAGYEQYF
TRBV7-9	CASSPMTGSGANVLTF
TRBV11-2	CASSLASDRSYEQYF
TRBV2	CASRDMGPEETQYF
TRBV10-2	CASSLSGRPYEQYF
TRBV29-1	CSVEDRGRAYAPAFF
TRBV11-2	CASSPSGPTNEQFF
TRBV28	CASSFATGSTLNQPQHF
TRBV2	CASGPSGTGDSYEQYF
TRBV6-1	CATGQGDSDGYTF